Shown below are 32 T cell receptor beta chains from a single sample sequenced in a study of technical replicates of blood from a few donors. Profiled with immunoSEQ multiplex PCR; TCRdb holds only in-frame clones, not every one. The sample includes tens of thousands of clones, 96% seen only once; the top ten take about 0.2%. Sample: T cells isolated from PBMCs. These receptors were collected from a human donor in good health.

The chain uses TRBV27 and TRBJ2-7; a possible D gene is TRBD1 (6 bases). Germline values: CDR1 MNHEY, CDR2 SMNVEV (reference sequence). V lost 5 bases, J lost 0 bases, and 11 bases lay in between. CDR3 length equals 14 residues. The CDR3 DNA is TGTGCCAGCAGTCAGGGGTGGGGCTCCTACGAGCAGTACTTC. Its protein is CASSQGWGSYEQYF.

This clone was detected only once. The genes are TRBV27 and TRBJ2-5, with 9 bases fitting TRBD2. This CDR3 has 20 amino acids. With V trimmed by 5 bases and J by 1 base, 20 bases remained unmatched. Per germline, CDR1 MNHEY and CDR2 SMNVEV (reference sequence). CDR3 DNA sequence: TGTGCCAGCAGTCCGAACCTCCCGGGACTAGCCTACCCCGTCCAAGAGACCCAGTACTTC. Protein product: CASSPNLPGLAYPVQETQYF.

The V gene is TRBV5-1, the J gene TRBJ1-1; weak D call: TRBD1 (6 bases). Trimming took 4 bases from V and 1 from J, leaving 11 bases between them. CDR3 size: 14 residues. The germline gives CDR1 SGHRS, CDR2 YFSETQ. The CDR3 nucleotides read TGCGCCAGCAGCCTACGGACAGCGAACACTGAAGCTTTCTTT. Translation gives CASSLRTANTEAFF.

A few counts support this clone. V gene TRBV6-1 combines with J gene TRBJ2-5; D gene ambiguous. V lost 11 bases, J lost 9 bases, and 7 bases lay in between. Per germline, CDR1 MNHNS and CDR2 SASEGT. There are 8 residues in the CDR3. As DNA, the CDR3 is TGTGCCTGCGCGGCCCAGTACTTC. Protein: CACAAQYF.

This chain links TRBV11-2 with TRBJ2-5; the match to TRBD2 covers 7 bases. The CDR3 length is 15 residues. The germline V gene has CDR1 SGHAT and CDR2 FQNNGV. The V and J ends lost 2 bases and 5 bases, in that order; junction bases with no gene match: 8. CDR3 DNA: TGTGCCAGCAGCTTAACGGGAATGGGGGGGGAGACCCAGTACTTC. Its protein is CASSLTGMGGETQYF.

The genes are TRBV19 and TRBJ2-3; perhaps TRBD1 as D (6 bases). The CDR3 runs to 18 residues. The germline V gene has CDR1 LNHDA and CDR2 SQIVND (reference sequence). Between the trimmed V and J ends, which lost 8 bases and 0 bases, there was a span of 24 bases. The CDR3 DNA is TGTGCCAGTTTTCCAACTGGGGGCGGACCGGGTAGCACAGATACGCAGTATTTT. Residues: CASFPTGGGPGSTDTQYF.

The chain couples TRBV5-1 to TRBJ1-2, with 7 bases lining up with TRBD1. The germline CDR1 and CDR2 sequences are SGHRS and YFSETQ. The V segment lost 1 base and the J segment 6 bases; nucleotides outside the gene matches: 6. The CDR3 has 14 amino acids. Here the CDR3 reads CASSLQAGGDGYTF. The CDR3 DNA is TGCGCCAGCAGCTTGCAGGCAGGGGGAGATGGCTACACCTTC.

The chain uses TRBV7-9 and TRBJ1-6; no definite D call. Trimming left V 1 base short and J 7 bases short, with 17 bases between. Germline V gene sequence: CDR1 SEHNR, CDR2 FQNEAQ (reference sequence). The CDR3 has 17 amino acids. CDR3 amino acids: CASSLVMSTYWNSPLHF. The CDR3 nucleotides are TGTGCCAGCAGCTTAGTCATGAGCACTTATTGGAATTCACCCCTCCACTTT.

The rearrangement joins TRBV5-1 to TRBJ2-6; 7 bases align to TRBD1. Germline V CDR1 and CDR2: SGHRS, YFSETQ. The CDR3 has 14 residues. The V gene end was trimmed by 4 bases and the J gene end by 4 bases; junction bases not matched to a gene: 2. The CDR3 sequence: CASSGGQGANVLTF. As DNA, the CDR3 is TGCGCCAGCAGCGGGGGACAGGGGGCCAACGTCCTGACTTTC.

This sequence joins TRBV19 and TRBJ1-2; the match to TRBD1 covers 9 bases. CDR1 and CDR2 (germline): LNHDA, SQIVND (reference sequence). With V trimmed by 2 bases and J by 5 bases, 3 bases remained unmatched. The CDR3 spans 14 residues. CDR3 region: CASSIRDRVYGYTF. The CDR3 DNA is TGTGCCAGTAGTATAAGGGACAGGGTTTATGGCTACACCTTC.

The chain carries TRBV7-8 and TRBJ2-3, with D perhaps matching TRBD2 (5 bases). This CDR3 comprises 15 residues. In germline, CDR1 is SGHVS, CDR2 FQNEAQ. Trimming removed 2 bases at V and 7 bases at J, with 16 bases between. DNA of the CDR3: TGTGCCAGCAGCTTACCCGCGAGGACTCCACATACGCAGTATTTT. Its translation: CASSLPARTPHTQYF.

The chain recombines TRBV11-1 with TRBJ2-1; D gene ambiguous. The V end lost 3 bases, the J end lost 0 bases, and 6 bases lay between the germline ends. This CDR3 has 14 amino acids. CDR1 and CDR2 (germline): SGHAT, FQDESV (reference sequence). This chain's CDR3 is CASSLESSYNEQFF. DNA of the CDR3: TGTGCCAGCAGCTTGGAGAGCTCCTACAATGAGCAGTTCTTC.

CDR3 bases: TGCGCCAGCAGCCCCGGGACAGGGGGTTATGGCTACACCTTC. Translation: CASSPGTGGYGYTF. The gene calls are TRBV5-1 and TRBJ1-2, with 11 bases matching TRBD1. This CDR3 region has 14 residues. Unmatched junction bases numbered 4, after V lost 4 bases and J lost 5 bases. Germline lookup yields CDR1 SGHRS and CDR2 YFSETQ.

V usage is TRBV7-9 and J usage is TRBJ2-5, with 12 positions matching TRBD2. The CDR3 is 16 residues long. The V segment lost 4 bases and the J segment 4 bases; nucleotides outside the gene matches: 7. Looked up from germline, CDR1 is SEHNR and CDR2 is FQNEAQ (reference sequence). The CDR3, as DNA: TGTGCCAGCAGCTCCCGACTAGCGGGAGCCCGAGAGACCCAGTACTTC. It codes for CASSSRLAGARETQYF. Complete variable domain (other parts from reference TRBV7-9 and TRBJ2-5): DTGVSQNPRHKITKRGQNVTFRCDPISEHNRLYWYRQTLGQGPEFLTYFQNEAQLEKSRLLSDRFSAERPKGSFSTLEIQRTEQGDSAMYLCASSSRLAGARETQYFGPGTRLLVL.

The J gene is TRBJ2-7, the V gene TRBV11-3, with TRBD2 as a possible D gene (5 bases). The CDR3 is 12 amino acids. Germline V gives CDR1 SGHNT, CDR2 YENEEA. With 2 bases removed from V and 5 bases from J, the gap between germline ends came to 7 bases. CDR3 residues: CASSLTSDEQYF. CDR3 sequence (DNA): TGTGCCAGCAGCTTAACTAGTGACGAGCAGTACTTC.

About this clone itself: The identical CDR3 is also encoded by other nucleotide sequences in the sample. The rearrangement links TRBV7-3 to TRBJ2-5, with 7 bases fitting TRBD2. This CDR3 has 13 residues. The germline gives CDR1 SGHTA, CDR2 FQGTGA. V lost 5 bases, J lost 1 base, and 1 base stayed unmatched. The CDR3 nucleotides are TGTGCCAGCAGCCCGGGGGGCCAAGAGACCCAGTACTTC. It is translated as CASSPGGQETQYF.

V and J are TRBV9 and TRBJ1-1; D is perhaps TRBD1 (6 bases). The CDR3 runs 13 residues. Trimming removed 3 bases from V and 5 bases from J, with 11 bases in between. Germline values: CDR1 SGDLS, CDR2 YYNGEE. Written as DNA, the CDR3 is TGTGCCAGCAGCGGTCAGGGGTCAACTGAAGCTTTCTTT. Translation: CASSGQGSTEAFF.

The chain recombines TRBV7-2 with TRBJ1-1; D is perhaps TRBD1 (6 bases). The V gene lost 2 bases and the J gene lost 3 bases, with 7 bases spanning the gap. The CDR3 loop spans 13 amino acids. Germline lookup yields CDR1 SGHTA and CDR2 FQGNSA. CDR3 sequence reads: CASSLTGYTEAFF. The CDR3 DNA is TGTGCCAGCAGCTTAACAGGGTACACTGAAGCTTTCTTT.

This clone is a singleton in its sample. This rearrangement joins TRBV5-1 to TRBJ1-1; maybe TRBD1 (5 bases). Germline CDR1 reads SGHRS; CDR2 reads YFSETQ. The V gene lost 4 bases and the J gene lost 1 base, with 11 bases spanning the gap. The CDR3 is 14 residues long. CDR3 bases: TGCGCCAGCAGCGCGGGACTCAAGAACACTGAAGCTTTCTTT. It translates to CASSAGLKNTEAFF.

The rearrangement uses TRBV10-2 and TRBJ1-1; D not certain. Trimming took off 8 bases at V and 3 bases at J, with 16 bases between the two ends. From germline, CDR1 is WSHSY and CDR2 SAAADI. The CDR3 is 14 amino acids. The CDR3 nucleotides read TGCGCCAGCCGAGAATTGGTAACGGACACTGAAGCTTTCTTT. Its protein product is CASRELVTDTEAFF.

The genes are TRBV19 and TRBJ2-5; 14 bases are a match to TRBD2. Germline V CDR1 and CDR2: LNHDA, SQIVND (reference sequence). The CDR3 totals 15 residues. Unmatched junction bases numbered 5, after V lost 6 bases and J lost 5 bases. The CDR3 DNA reads as TGTGCCAGTAGGACTAGCGGGGGGGCCGTGGAGACCCAGTACTTC. It is translated as CASRTSGGAVETQYF.

In nucleotides, the CDR3 is TGTGCCAGCAGTTTATTGGGACAGGGGTTGAACACTGAAGCTTTCTTT. This codes for CASSLLGQGLNTEAFF. The J gene is TRBJ1-1, the V gene TRBV28; TRBD1 matches at 10 bases. Losses at the gene ends were 1 base for V and 0 bases for J; bases not matched to a gene: 2. The CDR3 runs 16 residues. The germline V gene has CDR1 MDHEN and CDR2 SYDVKM.

The chain joins TRBV7-2 to TRBJ2-1; D ambiguous. Germline V gene sequence: CDR1 SGHTA, CDR2 FQGNSA. The V end was cut by 1 base, the J end by 3 bases, with 16 bases between. This CDR3 region has 17 residues. Written as DNA, the CDR3 is TGTGCCAGCAGCTTAGTTTTCACACTCACTAACTACAATGAGCAGTTCTTC. It codes for CASSLVFTLTNYNEQFF. The whole variable domain, filled in from reference TRBV7-2 and TRBJ2-1, reads GAGVSQSPSNKVTEKGKDVELRCDPISGHTALYWYRQSLGQGLEFLIYFQGNSAPDKSGLPSDRFSAERTGGSVSTLTIQRTQQEDSAVYLCASSLVFTLTNYNEQFFGPGTRLTVL.

The gene calls are TRBV18 and TRBJ1-5, with a possible D match to TRBD1 (6 bases). The CDR3 runs 14 residues. The germline V gene encodes CDR1 KGHSH and CDR2 LQKENI. V lost 4 bases, J lost 4 bases, and 11 bases lay in between. In DNA, the CDR3 is TGTGCCAGCTCACAAGAACAGGGAAATCAGCCCCAGCATTTT. It specifies CASSQEQGNQPQHF.

The chain employs TRBV28 and TRBJ2-1; 9 bases agree with TRBD2. This CDR3 region has 14 residues. Germline V lookup: CDR1 MDHEN, CDR2 SYDVKM. J gave up 5 bases and V 8 bases, and 7 bases lay outside the gene matches. In nucleotides, the CDR3 is TGTGCCAGCCATGAGGCGGGAGGGAACAATGAGCAGTTCTTC. Its translation: CASHEAGGNNEQFF.

This chain uses TRBV5-1 with TRBJ2-7; D remains ambiguous. Per the germline V gene, CDR1 is SGHRS and CDR2 is YFSETQ. The CDR3 runs 14 residues. V shed 5 bases and J shed 9 bases, with 21 bases lying between them. The CDR3 nucleotides read TGCGCCAGCAGAAACAGCTACGATCCAAGCCCGCAGTACTTC. Its protein product is CASRNSYDPSPQYF.

V is TRBV4-1 and J is TRBJ2-3; the match to TRBD1 covers 10 bases. The CDR3 runs 16 residues. V lost 4 bases to trimming and J lost 4 bases; unmatched junction nucleotides: 8. Looked up from germline, CDR1 is MGHRA and CDR2 is YSYEKL. The CDR3 nucleotides read TGCGCCAGCAGCCTGCGGACAGGGGGAAGTGCAGATACGCAGTATTTT. Its protein is CASSLRTGGSADTQYF.

This chain joins TRBV7-9 and TRBJ1-1; 7 positions match TRBD1. J lost 5 bases, V lost 5 bases, and 11 bases had no gene match. This CDR3 region has 15 residues. The germline gives CDR1 SEHNR, CDR2 FQNEAQ (reference sequence). The CDR3 region has the DNA TGTGCCAGCAGCCGAACTACAGGGGTAAGGACTGAAGCTTTCTTT. Its translation is CASSRTTGVRTEAFF.

This chain links TRBV4-1 with TRBJ2-7, with 10 bases identical to TRBD1. Germline values: CDR1 MGHRA, CDR2 YSYEKL. The V segment lost 4 bases and the J segment 5 bases; nucleotides outside the gene matches: 8. There are 15 residues in the CDR3. CDR3 DNA: TGCGCCAGCAGCCCCACCGGGACAGGGGACGACGAGCAGTACTTC. It codes for CASSPTGTGDDEQYF.

The chain has TRBV6-1 and TRBJ2-2, with 8 nucleotides matching TRBD2. The CDR3 is 17 residues long. V gave up 2 bases and J gave up 1 base; unmatched junction bases: 6. Per germline, CDR1 MNHNS and CDR2 SASEGT. The CDR3 here is CASSEPAAGGNTGELFF. Written as DNA, the CDR3 is TGTGCCAGCAGTGAACCCGCCGCGGGAGGGAACACCGGGGAGCTGTTTTTT.

The chain employs TRBV11-2 and TRBJ1-1; no clear D gene. Germline V gives CDR1 SGHAT, CDR2 FQNNGV. The CDR3 sequence is 14 residues long. Trimming removed 2 bases from V and 7 bases from J, with 14 bases in between. The CDR3 protein is CASSLYRSKSEAFF. In DNA, the CDR3 is TGTGCCAGCAGCTTATACCGCAGTAAAAGTGAAGCTTTCTTT.

This sequence joins TRBV7-9 and TRBJ1-5, with D perhaps TRBD1 (6 bases). CDR1 is SEHNR and CDR2 is FQNEAQ in the germline V gene (reference sequence). Deletions cut 6 bases from V and 5 bases from J, with 14 bases between. CDR3 size: 14 residues. CDR3 in DNA: TGTGCCAGCAGTCAGGACAGTTGGGATCAGCCCCAGCATTTT. Residues: CASSQDSWDQPQHF.